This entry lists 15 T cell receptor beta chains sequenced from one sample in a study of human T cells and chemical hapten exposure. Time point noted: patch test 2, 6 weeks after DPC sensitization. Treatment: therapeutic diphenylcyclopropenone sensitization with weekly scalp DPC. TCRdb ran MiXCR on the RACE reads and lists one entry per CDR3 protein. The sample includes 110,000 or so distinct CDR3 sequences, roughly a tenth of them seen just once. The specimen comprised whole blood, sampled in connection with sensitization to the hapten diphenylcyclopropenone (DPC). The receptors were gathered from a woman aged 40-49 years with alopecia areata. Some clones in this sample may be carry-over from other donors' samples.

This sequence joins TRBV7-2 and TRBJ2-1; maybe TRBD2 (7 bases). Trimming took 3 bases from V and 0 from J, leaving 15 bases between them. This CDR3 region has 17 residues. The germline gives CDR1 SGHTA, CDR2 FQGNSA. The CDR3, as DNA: TGTGCCAGCAGCTTTGTCGGGGGGCCCCGCTCCTACAATGAGCAGTTCTTC. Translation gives CASSFVGGPRSYNEQFF. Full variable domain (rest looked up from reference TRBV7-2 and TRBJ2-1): GAGVSQSPSNKVTEKGKDVELRCDPISGHTALYWYRQSLGQGLEFLIYFQGNSAPDKSGLPSDRFSAERTGGSVSTLTIQRTQQEDSAVYLCASSFVGGPRSYNEQFFGPGTRLTVL.

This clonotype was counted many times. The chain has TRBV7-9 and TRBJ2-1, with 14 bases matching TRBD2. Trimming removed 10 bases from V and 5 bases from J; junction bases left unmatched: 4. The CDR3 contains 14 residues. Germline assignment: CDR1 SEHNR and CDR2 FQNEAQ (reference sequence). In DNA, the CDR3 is TGTGCCACGGGACTAGCGGGGGTTCACAATGAGCAGTTCTTC. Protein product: CATGLAGVHNEQFF.

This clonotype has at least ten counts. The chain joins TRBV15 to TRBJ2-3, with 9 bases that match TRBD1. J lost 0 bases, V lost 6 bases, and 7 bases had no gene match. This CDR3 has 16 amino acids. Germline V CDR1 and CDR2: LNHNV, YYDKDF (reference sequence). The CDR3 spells CATRGTGGFSTDTQYF. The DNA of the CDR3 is TGTGCCACCAGGGGCACAGGGGGCTTTAGCACAGATACGCAGTATTTT.

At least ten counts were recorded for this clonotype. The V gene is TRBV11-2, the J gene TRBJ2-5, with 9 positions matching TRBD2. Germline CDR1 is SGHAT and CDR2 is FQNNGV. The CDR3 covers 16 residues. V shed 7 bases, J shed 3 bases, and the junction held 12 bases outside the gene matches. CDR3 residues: CASTRNPGGGEETQYF. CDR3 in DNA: TGTGCCAGCACCCGAAATCCCGGCGGGGGGGAAGAGACCCAGTACTTC.

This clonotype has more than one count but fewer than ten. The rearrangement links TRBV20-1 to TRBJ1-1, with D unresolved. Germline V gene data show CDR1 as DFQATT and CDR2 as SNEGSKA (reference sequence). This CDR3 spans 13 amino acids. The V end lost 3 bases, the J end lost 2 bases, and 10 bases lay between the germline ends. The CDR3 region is CSASIRSNTEAFF. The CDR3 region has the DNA TGCAGTGCTAGTATCAGATCAAACACTGAAGCTTTCTTT.

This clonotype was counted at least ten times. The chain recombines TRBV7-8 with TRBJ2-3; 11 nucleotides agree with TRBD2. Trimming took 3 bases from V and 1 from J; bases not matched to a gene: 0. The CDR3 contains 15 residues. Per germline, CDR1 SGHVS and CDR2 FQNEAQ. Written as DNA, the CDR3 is TGTGCCAGCAGCTTTAGCGGGGGGGGCACAGATACGCAGTATTTT. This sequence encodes CASSFSGGGTDTQYF. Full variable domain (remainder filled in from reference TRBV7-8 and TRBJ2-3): GAGVSQSPRYKVAKRGQDVALRCDPISGHVSLFWYQQALGQGPEFLTYFQNEAQLDKSGLPSDRFFAERPEGSVSTLKIQRTQQEDSAVYLCASSFSGGGTDTQYFGPGTRLTVL.

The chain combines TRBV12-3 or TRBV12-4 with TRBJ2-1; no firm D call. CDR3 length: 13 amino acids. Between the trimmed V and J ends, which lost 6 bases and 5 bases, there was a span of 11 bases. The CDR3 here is CASRDRLDNEQFF. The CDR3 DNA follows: TGTGCCAGCAGGGACCGGTTGGACAATGAGCAGTTCTTC.

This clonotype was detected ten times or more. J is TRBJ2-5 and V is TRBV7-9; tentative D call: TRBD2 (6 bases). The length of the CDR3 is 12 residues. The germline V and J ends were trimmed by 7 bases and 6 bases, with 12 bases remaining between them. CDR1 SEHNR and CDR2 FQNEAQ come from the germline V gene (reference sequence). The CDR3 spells CASTVGGKTQYF. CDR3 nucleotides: TGTGCCAGCACTGTGGGAGGAAAGACCCAGTACTTC.

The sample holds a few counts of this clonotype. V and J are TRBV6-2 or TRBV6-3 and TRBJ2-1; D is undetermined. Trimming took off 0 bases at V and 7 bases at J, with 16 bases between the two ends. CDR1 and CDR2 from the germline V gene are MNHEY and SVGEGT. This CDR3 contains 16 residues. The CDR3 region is CASSYSVGIERNEQFF. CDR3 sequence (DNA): TGTGCCAGCAGTTACTCGGTGGGGATCGAGAGGAATGAGCAGTTCTTC.

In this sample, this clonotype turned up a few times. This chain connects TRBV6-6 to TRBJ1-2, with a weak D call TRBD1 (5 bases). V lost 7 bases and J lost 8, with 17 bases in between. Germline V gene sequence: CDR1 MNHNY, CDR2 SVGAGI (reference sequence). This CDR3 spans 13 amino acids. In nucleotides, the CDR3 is TGTGCCAGCACCCCCCTTGCCCAGGGAGGCTACACCTTC. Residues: CASTPLAQGGYTF.

The CDR3 region has the DNA TGTGCCACCAGTGCCGACGGGGATCAGCCCCAGCATTTT. It codes for CATSADGDQPQHF. The rearrangement joins TRBV24-1 to TRBJ1-5; D is uncertain. V was pared by 5 bases and J by 5 bases, with 9 bases between. In germline, CDR1 is KGHDR, CDR2 SFDVKD. CDR3 length: 13 amino acids.

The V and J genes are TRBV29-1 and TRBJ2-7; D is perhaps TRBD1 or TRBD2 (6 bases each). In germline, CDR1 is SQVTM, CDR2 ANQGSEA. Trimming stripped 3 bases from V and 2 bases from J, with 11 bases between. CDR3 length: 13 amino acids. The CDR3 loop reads CSVDLEGAYEQYF. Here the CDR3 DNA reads TGCAGCGTTGACTTGGAGGGGGCCTACGAGCAGTACTTC.

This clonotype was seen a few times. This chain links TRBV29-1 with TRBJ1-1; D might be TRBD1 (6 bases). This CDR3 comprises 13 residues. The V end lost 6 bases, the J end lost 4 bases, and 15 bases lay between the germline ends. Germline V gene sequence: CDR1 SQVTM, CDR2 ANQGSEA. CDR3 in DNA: TGCAGCGTGATAACAGGGATCGGCACTGAAGCTTTCTTT. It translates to CSVITGIGTEAFF.

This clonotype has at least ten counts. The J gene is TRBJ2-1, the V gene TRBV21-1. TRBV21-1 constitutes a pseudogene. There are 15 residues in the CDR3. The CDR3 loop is CASSKALGCYNEQFF. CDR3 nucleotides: TGTGCCAGCAGCAAAGCGCTCGGATGCTACAATGAGCAGTTCTTC.

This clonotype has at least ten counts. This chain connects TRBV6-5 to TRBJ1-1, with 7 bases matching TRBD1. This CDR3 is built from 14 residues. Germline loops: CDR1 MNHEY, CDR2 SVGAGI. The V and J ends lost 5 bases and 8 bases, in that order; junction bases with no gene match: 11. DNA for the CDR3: TGTGCCAGCAGTGACAACCCACAGGGGCAGGAAGCTTTCTTT. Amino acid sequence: CASSDNPQGQEAFF.